Sequencing of this T cell receptor beta chain was carried out in a study of T cells after yellow fever vaccination. In this sample, this clonotype turned up a few times. Its target is unknown. CDR1 and CDR2 from the germline V gene are SGHRS and YFSETQ. Trimming took 2 bases from V and 2 from J; bases not matched to a gene: 6. The CDR3 covers 15 residues. Regarding the study as a whole: Relatively few clonotypes were ones that appeared in both CD4 and CD8 compartments. FACS-sorted repertoires could harbor abundant contaminating bulk-population clonotypes.

The authors made TCR cDNA by 5'RACE template switching, adding a universal primer site and UMIs. TCRdb reprocessed the 5' RACE reads with MiXCR, giving one entry per CDR3 protein. This table has roughly 500,000 distinct CDR3 sequences, 19% appearing once. Sequences were derived from PBMCs, sampled 15 days after the yellow fever booster vaccination. This receptor was obtained from a man younger than 45 who received the YFV17D yellow fever vaccine. V gene TRBV5-1 combines with J gene TRBJ2-5; TRBD1 matches at 7 bases. CDR3 residues: CASSLTWDRQETQYF. CDR3 in DNA: TGCGCCAGCAGCTTAACGTGGGACAGACAAGAGACCCAGTACTTC. The full variable domain, completed using reference TRBV5-1 and TRBJ2-5, is KAGVTQTPRYLIKTRGQQVTLSCSPISGHRSVSWYQQTPGQGLQFLFEYFSETQRNKGNFPGRFSGRQFSNSRSEMNVSTLELGDSALYLCASSLTWDRQETQYFGPGTRLLVL.